This T cell receptor (beta chain) was documented in a study of T cells after posttransplantation cyclophosphamide. Turning to this clone: The antigen remains unidentified.

Repertoires were generated with immunoSEQ multiplex PCR, while TCRdb's copy carries only in-frame clones and drops some. The sample consists of about 17,000 clones, roughly 80% of them appearing once. CDR1 is SGHDN and CDR2 is FVKESK in the germline V gene. CDR3 size: 16 residues. The V segment lost 4 bases and the J segment 10 bases; nucleotides outside the gene matches: 14. Treatment was busulfan-fludarabine conditioning, a marrow graft, and cyclophosphamide on days +3 and +4. Study-wide findings and caveats: Recipient CMV seropositivity and CMV reactivation strongly tracked TRB clonality.

The V and J genes are TRBV14 and TRBJ2-1, with TRBD2 identical over 9 bases. The sample was CD8+ T cells sorted from PBMCs, taken approximately 2,000 days after a stem cell transplant with posttransplant cyclophosphamide. The receptor was isolated from a female patient aged 40-49 years who received an allogeneic stem cell transplant from a related donor, was CMV-positive, and had no GVHD. A subset of T cells may come from the graft donor. The CDR3 spells CASSPTARRGGYEQFF. The CDR3 region has the DNA TGTGCCAGCAGCCCCACGGCTCGGCGGGGGGGCTACGAGCAGTTCTTC.